The clone carrying this TCR beta chain occurred a few times. These data are taken from a study of OX40 agonist ivuxolimab in advanced cancers. The CDR3 is 15 residues long. Looked up from germline, CDR1 is LNHDA and CDR2 is SQIVND (reference sequence). J was trimmed by 3 bases and V by 7 bases; bases with no gene match: 8. Here immunoSEQ multiplex PCR was the method, and the copy in TCRdb shows in-frame clones only, minus some. This sample has about 53,000 clones; 75% to 90% occur once, and the top ten carry roughly 10%. The sequence was collected from an adult with an advanced solid tumor such as melanoma, head and neck, liver or kidney cancer. Sequences were derived from CD4+ or CD8+ T cells sorted from blood, sampled in a trial of the OX40 agonist ivuxolimab. V gene TRBV19 combines with J gene TRBJ1-5; 8 nucleotides agree with TRBD1. The CDR3 DNA reads TGTGCCAGTACCCCAGGGGGCAGTCTCAATCAGCCCCAGCATTTT. Translating it yields CASTPGGSLNQPQHF. The variable domain in full, with the rest retrieved from reference TRBV19 and TRBJ1-5, is DGGITQSPKYLFRKEGQNVTLSCEQNLNHDAMYWYRQDPGQGLRLIYYSQIVNDFQKGDIAEGYSVSREKKESFPLTVTSAQKNPTAFYLCASTPGGSLNQPQHFGDGTRLSIL.